Shown below are 7 T cell receptor beta chains from a single sample sequenced in a study of T cell changes during pregnancy in multiple sclerosis. Measured with immunoSEQ multiplex PCR; TCRdb has only the in-frame clones, and not every one. The data contain 60,000 to 70,000 clones, roughly 90% of them singletons. The specimen comprised peripheral blood, sampled in the second trimester of pregnancy. These receptors were collected from a female donor in good health, enrolled as a control in a pregnancy study.

The CDR3 DNA reads TGTGCCAGCAGTTACTCGACGTCCGGGGTCCCCTACGAGCAGTACTTC. It translates to CASSYSTSGVPYEQYF. The gene calls are TRBV6-6 and TRBJ2-7, with D maybe TRBD2 (5 bases). Between the trimmed V and J ends, which lost 0 bases and 2 bases, there was a span of 14 bases. This CDR3 has 16 amino acids. Germline CDR1 and CDR2: MNHNY and SVGAGI (reference sequence).

The chain joins TRBV28 to TRBJ2-7, with TRBD2 identical over 7 bases. There are 13 residues in the CDR3. The V segment lost 3 bases and the J segment 5 bases; nucleotides outside the gene matches: 4. Germline values: CDR1 MDHEN, CDR2 SYDVKM. Here the CDR3 DNA reads TGTGCCAGCAGTTTCGGCCTAGCGGACGAGCAGTACTTC. Translated: CASSFGLADEQYF.

The rearrangement links TRBV6-5 to TRBJ2-1; weak D call: TRBD1 (6 bases). The CDR3 totals 16 residues. Trimming took 4 bases from V and 3 from J, leaving 16 bases between them. Germline lookup yields CDR1 MNHEY and CDR2 SVGAGI. The CDR3 DNA is TGTGCCAGCAGTTTGGTCAGGGGCCCCCTCTACAATGAGCAGTTCTTC. It yields the protein CASSLVRGPLYNEQFF.

The chain uses TRBV6-1 and TRBJ2-3; 8 nucleotides match TRBD2. In germline, CDR1 is MNHNS, CDR2 SASEGT. This CDR3 spans 16 amino acids. J was trimmed by 5 bases and V by 3 bases; bases with no gene match: 10. The DNA of the CDR3 is TGTGCCAGCAGTGATCGATCGGGGGGGCTGGGAGATACGCAGTATTTT. Encoded protein: CASSDRSGGLGDTQYF.

This clone showed up just once. The chain carries TRBV11-2 and TRBJ1-6; D is uncertain. Germline V gene lookup returns CDR1 SGHAT and CDR2 FQNNGV. There are 15 residues in the CDR3. Trimming stripped 7 bases from V and 5 bases from J, with 15 bases between. The CDR3 bases are TGTGCCAGCACCTACAACCGGGGTGATAATTCACCCCTCCACTTT. As protein: CASTYNRGDNSPLHF.

The chain employs TRBV11-2 and TRBJ1-1, with 9 bases identical to TRBD1. The CDR3 length is 14 residues. Germline V gene data show CDR1 as SGHAT and CDR2 as FQNNGV. J gave up 5 bases and V 5 bases, and 6 bases lay outside the gene matches. The CDR3 is CASSRDRGWTEAFF. CDR3 coding DNA: TGTGCCAGCAGCCGCGACAGGGGGTGGACTGAAGCTTTCTTT.

The chain combines TRBV6-5 with TRBJ1-3; no clear D gene. From germline, CDR1 is MNHEY and CDR2 SVGAGI. Trimming removed 0 bases at V and 2 bases at J, with 11 bases between. The CDR3 covers 16 residues. The CDR3 coding sequence is TGTGCCAGCAGTTACTCGAACAGTGCCACTGGAAACACCATATATTTT. Translation gives CASSYSNSATGNTIYF.